These 20 T cell receptor beta chains were all obtained from the same sample, sequenced in a study of shared clonotypes between healthy human individuals. The method was immunoSEQ multiplex PCR; TCRdb's version includes in-frame clones alone and lacks a portion of them. This table holds more than 850,000 clones, roughly 74% found once. Sequenced: memory CD4+ T cells from PBMCs. Subset described: CD45RA-negative fraction. The origin of the receptors is a man aged 18 to 30 in good health. Some clones in this sample may be carry-over from other donors' samples.

This clone was observed a few times. Different DNA sequences within this sample yield the same CDR3. V and J are TRBV5-1 and TRBJ2-2; D is undetermined. From germline, CDR1 is SGHRS and CDR2 YFSETQ. The CDR3 consists of 15 residues. With 0 bases removed from V and 2 bases from J, the gap between germline ends came to 8 bases. CDR3 in DNA: TGCGCCAGCAGCTTGGTGTCAGGAAACACCGGGGAGCTGTTTTTT. Its translation is CASSLVSGNTGELFF.

This chain uses TRBV5-5 with TRBJ2-5, with TRBD1 matching 9 bases. With V trimmed by 1 base and J by 5 bases, 6 bases remained unmatched. This CDR3 contains 15 residues. Germline values: CDR1 SGHKS, CDR2 YYEKEE (reference sequence). CDR3 sequence: CASSLMGQGDETQYF. CDR3 coding DNA: TGTGCCAGCAGCTTGATGGGACAGGGAGACGAGACCCAGTACTTC. The full variable domain, its missing parts supplied by reference TRBV5-5 and TRBJ2-5, is DAGVTQSPTHLIKTRGQQVTLRCSPISGHKSVSWYQQVLGQGPQFIFQYYEKEERGRGNFPDRFSARQFPNYSSELNVNALLLGDSALYLCASSLMGQGDETQYFGPGTRLLVL.

The chain is built from TRBV28 and TRBJ2-1; 8 bases agree with TRBD2. The V gene's germline CDR1 is MDHEN and CDR2 SYDVKM. With V trimmed by 5 bases and J by 6 bases, 6 bases remained unmatched. CDR3 length: 14 amino acids. The CDR3 bases are TGTGCCAGCAGTGAGAGCGGGAGTCGCAATGAGCAGTTCTTC. Its translation: CASSESGSRNEQFF.

This clone was detected once. The chain joins TRBV11-1 to TRBJ2-3; the match to TRBD2 covers 12 bases. Germline CDR1 SGHAT, CDR2 FQDESV (reference sequence). Trimming took 5 bases from V and 3 from J; bases not matched to a gene: 6. The CDR3 runs 16 residues. For the CDR3, the DNA is TGTGCCAGCAGCCTGACTAGCGGGAGTTTTACAGATACGCAGTATTTT. Residues: CASSLTSGSFTDTQYF.

This rearrangement joins TRBV2 to TRBJ2-5; D remains unclear. CDR3 length equals 13 residues. V shed 4 bases and J shed 0 bases, with 6 bases lying between them. Germline CDR1 is SNHLY and CDR2 is FYNNEI. The CDR3 reads CASSVYYQETQYF. The CDR3 DNA sequence: TGTGCCAGCAGTGTCTACTACCAAGAGACCCAGTACTTC. Together with reference TRBV2 and TRBJ2-5, the CDR3 gives the full variable domain: EPEVTQTPSHQVTQMGQEVILRCVPISNHLYFYWYRQILGQKVEFLVSFYNNEISEKSEIFDDQFSVERPDGSNFTLKIRSTKLEDSAMYFCASSVYYQETQYFGPGTRLLVL.

The V call is TRBV1, the J call TRBJ2-3; the table's D call of TRBD2 was not tested on the DNA. TRBV1 is a pseudogene. The CDR3 is 18 residues long. The CDR3 sequence is CTSRQGGRRESRTDTQYF. In nucleotides, the CDR3 is TGCACCAGCAGGCAAGGGGGCCGGAGGGAAAGCCGCACAGATACGCAGTATTTT.

The chain's CDR3 is CASSLLAGVGYTF. The CDR3 bases are TGTGCCAGCAGCTTGCTGGCAGGGGTCGGCTACACCTTC. The chain recombines TRBV5-8 with TRBJ1-2; the D gene is possibly TRBD1 (6 bases). Germline V gene lookup returns CDR1 SGHTS and CDR2 YDEGEE. The CDR3 is 13 residues long. V gave up 1 base and J gave up 8 bases, with 12 bases separating them.

The chain couples TRBV28 to TRBJ2-7; perhaps TRBD1 as D (6 bases). CDR3 size: 14 residues. Trimming took 4 bases from V and 3 from J, leaving 13 bases between them. Per germline, CDR1 MDHEN and CDR2 SYDVKM. The CDR3 nucleotides read TGTGCCAGCAGTTACTCGACAGGTGTCTACGAGCAGTACTTC. Protein sequence: CASSYSTGVYEQYF.

This rearrangement joins TRBV7-9 to TRBJ2-7; 11 nucleotides agree with TRBD2. With V trimmed by 5 bases and J by 4 bases, 7 bases remained unmatched. This CDR3 is built from 15 residues. CDR1 and CDR2 from the germline V gene are SEHNR and FQNEAQ (reference sequence). The CDR3 DNA reads TGTGCCAGCAGCCCCTTAGCGGGAGGGCCTTACGAGCAGTACTTC. This encodes CASSPLAGGPYEQYF.

Concerning this clone itself: Other DNA sequences within the sample encode an identical CDR3. The V gene is TRBV5-1, the J gene TRBJ1-1; no clear D. The germline gives CDR1 SGHRS, CDR2 YFSETQ. The V gene lost 0 bases and the J gene lost 2 bases, with 5 bases spanning the gap. This CDR3 has 13 amino acids. CDR3 sequence: CASSLGGNTEAFF. The CDR3, as DNA: TGCGCCAGCAGCTTGGGTGGAAACACTGAAGCTTTCTTT.

The genes are TRBV4-1 and TRBJ2-7; perhaps TRBD2 as D (8 bases). Between the trimmed V and J ends, which lost 1 base and 4 bases, there was a span of 14 bases. The CDR3 is made up of 15 amino acids. CDR1 is MGHRA and CDR2 is YSYEKL in the germline V gene. CDR3 DNA: TGCGCCAGCAGCCAAGTAGCGGGACAGAGATACGAGCAGTACTTC. Residues: CASSQVAGQRYEQYF.

The CDR3 nucleotides read TGTGCCAGCAGTTCCATTAGCACCGAGCAGTACTTC. Protein sequence: CASSSISTEQYF. The chain uses TRBV28 and TRBJ2-7; D not resolved. The V end was cut by 4 bases, the J end by 6 bases, with 10 bases between. The CDR3 totals 12 residues. CDR1 and CDR2 from the germline V gene are MDHEN and SYDVKM.

The rearrangement links TRBV6-1 to TRBJ2-5; TRBD1 aligns across 12 bases. The V segment lost 4 bases and the J segment 5 bases; nucleotides outside the gene matches: 8. The CDR3 totals 16 residues. CDR1 and CDR2 from the germline V gene are MNHNS and SASEGT. CDR3 region: CASSVTGTGGWETQYF. DNA for the CDR3: TGTGCCAGCAGTGTGACCGGGACAGGGGGCTGGGAGACCCAGTACTTC.

This clone has only a few counts. Additional DNA sequences in this sample encode the identical CDR3. The CDR3 DNA reads TGTGCCAGCTCACCATCGGCCGGCAATCAGCCCCAGCATTTT. Translating it yields CASSPSAGNQPQHF. The chain recombines TRBV18 with TRBJ1-5; D is unclear. V was cut by 2 bases and J by 2 bases, with 7 bases left in between. Germline V gives CDR1 KGHSH, CDR2 LQKENI. This CDR3 has 14 amino acids.

The chain is built from TRBV28 and TRBJ2-4; perhaps TRBD2 as D (5 bases). The germline V gene has CDR1 MDHEN and CDR2 SYDVKM. The CDR3 consists of 15 residues. V shed 11 bases and J shed 0 bases, with 17 bases lying between them. CDR3: CASRDVALAKNIQYF. DNA of the CDR3: TGTGCCTCTCGCGACGTAGCGCTAGCCAAAAACATTCAGTACTTC.

The chain joins TRBV9 to TRBJ1-1, with TRBD1 identical over 10 bases. The germline CDR1 and CDR2 sequences are SGDLS and YYNGEE. This CDR3 comprises 15 residues. V was pared by 1 base and J by 5 bases, with 5 bases of the junction left unmatched. The CDR3 DNA sequence: TGTGCCAGCAGCGTATCGACAGGGGGCAGAACTGAAGCTTTCTTT. It specifies CASSVSTGGRTEAFF.

The chain recombines TRBV10-3 with TRBJ2-5; D unclear. Germline CDR1 and CDR2: ENHRY and SYGVKD. The V gene lost 5 bases and the J gene lost 2 bases, with 15 bases spanning the gap. The length of the CDR3 is 15 residues. The CDR3 loop is CAISHQNLGQETQYF. CDR3 DNA: TGTGCCATCAGTCACCAAAACCTGGGGCAAGAGACCCAGTACTTC.

This clone was seen a few times. V gene TRBV5-1 combines with J gene TRBJ2-7; 12 bases are shared with TRBD1. J lost 5 bases, V lost 4 bases, and 16 bases had no gene match. Germline V gives CDR1 SGHRS, CDR2 YFSETQ. The CDR3 sequence is 18 residues long. For the CDR3, the DNA is TGCGCCAGCAGCCCCGGGGTGTCAGGGACAGGGGGCTGGAACGAGCAGTACTTC. It specifies CASSPGVSGTGGWNEQYF.

This chain uses TRBV6-5 with TRBJ2-4, with D tentatively TRBD1 or TRBD2 (6 bases each). V dropped 0 bases and J dropped 14 bases, with 14 bases sitting between them. Germline values: CDR1 MNHEY, CDR2 SVGAGI. The CDR3 spans 13 residues. CDR3 in DNA: TGTGCCAGCAGTTACTCGTACAGGGAGGCGAAGTACTTC. It specifies CASSYSYREAKYF.

CDR3: CASSLVGLGYNEQFF. CDR3 nucleotide sequence: TGTGCCAGCAGCTTAGTGGGACTAGGCTACAATGAGCAGTTCTTC. This chain uses TRBV7-2 with TRBJ2-1, with TRBD2 matching 8 bases. The CDR3 runs to 15 residues. V gave up 1 base and J gave up 3 bases; unmatched junction bases: 2. Germline V lookup: CDR1 SGHTA, CDR2 FQGNSA.